Listed below are T cell receptor beta chains from one sample, sequenced in a study of blood T cell repertoires in COVID-19. Data came from immunoSEQ multiplex PCR; TCRdb stores just in-frame clones and leaves some out. The sample records about 260,000 clones, about 88% being singletons. Sequenced material: PBMCs or T cells enriched from blood (not recorded which). These receptors all stem from a man aged 30 to 39 with acute COVID-19. CDR3s include the opening cysteine and the closing phenylalanine or tryptophan. A D gene is named only where the DNA matches it firmly. Clone sizes are given selectively: once, few, many, or a class where the clone is expanded.

D	V	J	size	length	DNA	CDR3
TRBD1	TRBV5-1	TRBJ1-2	.	14	TGCGCCAGCAGCGGGACAGGGAATCAGAATGGCTACACCTTC	CASSGTGNQNGYTF
TRBD2	TRBV11-2	TRBJ2-1	.	16	TGTGCCAGCAGCTCCGGGTTAGCGGGAGGTGGCAATGAGCAGTTCTTC	CASSSGLAGGGNEQFF
TRBD1	TRBV19	TRBJ2-4	.	14	TGTGCCACAAAGGATTGGGGGACAGGGAACATTCAGTACTTC	CATKDWGTGNIQYF
.	TRBV6-4	TRBJ2-1	few	14	TGTGCCAGCAGTGCCGGTACAGGGTCCAATGAGCAGTTCTTC	CASSAGTGSNEQFF
.	TRBV18	TRBJ1-2	.	13	TGTGCCAGCTCATCACGGAGGGAGGATGGCTACACCTTC	CASSSRREDGYTF
.	TRBV7-9	TRBJ2-2	.	17	TGTGCCAGCAGCTCATCCCTCCAGACGACAGGAGCCGGGGAGCTGTTTTTT	CASSSSLQTTGAGELFF
TRBD1	TRBV24-1	TRBJ2-1	.	15	TGTGCCACCAGTGCTAGGGACAGGTGGAGGAATGAGCAGTTCTTC	CATSARDRWRNEQFF
.	TRBV19	TRBJ1-1	.	15	TGTGCCAGTAGTACCTCTCGGAGGGTGAACACTGAAGCTTTCTTT	CASSTSRRVNTEAFF
TRBD2	TRBV25-1	TRBJ2-5	.	15	TGTGCCAGCAGTGATAGAGCGGGGGCACAAGAGACCCAGTACTTC	CASSDRAGAQETQYF
.	TRBV21-1	TRBJ2-2	.	15	TGTGCCAGCAGCAGGGGGGTGGAGAACGGAGGGGAGCTGTTTTTT	CASSRGVENGGELFF
.	TRBV12-3/TRBV12-4	TRBJ2-1	.	12	TGTGCCAGCAGTTACCTAGTCGATGAGCAGTTCTTC	CASSYLVDEQFF
.	TRBV10-2	TRBJ2-1	.	15	TGCGCCAGCAGTGACACGCTAGCTGCTCGGCTTGAGCAGTTCTTC	CASSDTLAARLEQFF
.	TRBV27	TRBJ1-4	.	15	TGTGCCAGCAGTCCGGAGGGGTCCGGGGCTGAAAAACTGTTTTTT	CASSPEGSGAEKLFF
TRBD1	TRBV2	TRBJ1-3	.	15	TGTGCCAGCAATGACAGGGCAAGCTCTGGAAACACCATATATTTT	CASNDRASSGNTIYF
TRBD1	TRBV24-1	TRBJ2-3	few	13	TGTGCCACCAGGGGGACAGGCGCGGATACGCAGTATTTT	CATRGTGADTQYF
.	TRBV24-1	TRBJ2-2	.	15	TGTGCCACCAGTGCCATAGGGGCCAGGGCCGGGGAGCTGTTTTTT	CATSAIGARAGELFF
.	TRBV3-1/TRBV3-2	TRBJ2-3	.	17	TGTGCCAGCAGCCGTACCGGACGGGAAACTAGCACAGATACGCAGTATTTT	CASSRTGRETSTDTQYF
.	TRBV20-1	TRBJ1-6	.	10	TGCAGTGCTAGTCGTCCACCCCTCCACTTT	CSASRPPLHF